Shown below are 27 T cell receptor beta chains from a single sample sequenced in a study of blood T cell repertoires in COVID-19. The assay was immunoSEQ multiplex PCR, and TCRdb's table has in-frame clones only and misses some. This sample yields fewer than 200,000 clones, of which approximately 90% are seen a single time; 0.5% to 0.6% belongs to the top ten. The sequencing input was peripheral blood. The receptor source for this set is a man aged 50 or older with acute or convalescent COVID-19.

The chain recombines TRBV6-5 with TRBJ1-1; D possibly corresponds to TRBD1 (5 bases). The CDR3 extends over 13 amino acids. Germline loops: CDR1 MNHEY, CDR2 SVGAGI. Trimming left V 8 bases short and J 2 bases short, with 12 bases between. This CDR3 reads CASGDSLNTEAFF. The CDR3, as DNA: TGTGCCAGCGGGGACTCGTTAAACACTGAAGCTTTCTTT.

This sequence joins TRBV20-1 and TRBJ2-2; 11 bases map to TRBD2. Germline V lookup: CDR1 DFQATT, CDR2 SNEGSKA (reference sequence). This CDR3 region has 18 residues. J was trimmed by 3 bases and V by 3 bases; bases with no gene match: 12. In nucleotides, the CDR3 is TGCAGTGCTAGTTTAGCTAGCGGGAGGCCCCTCGACACCGGGGAGCTGTTTTTT. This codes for CSASLASGRPLDTGELFF.

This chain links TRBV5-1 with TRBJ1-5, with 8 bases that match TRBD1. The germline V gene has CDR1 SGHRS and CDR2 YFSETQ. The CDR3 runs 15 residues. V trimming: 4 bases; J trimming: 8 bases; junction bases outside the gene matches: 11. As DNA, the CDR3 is TGCGCCAGCAGCCGCGGAACGGGACAGGCGGAGCCCCAGCATTTT. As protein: CASSRGTGQAEPQHF.

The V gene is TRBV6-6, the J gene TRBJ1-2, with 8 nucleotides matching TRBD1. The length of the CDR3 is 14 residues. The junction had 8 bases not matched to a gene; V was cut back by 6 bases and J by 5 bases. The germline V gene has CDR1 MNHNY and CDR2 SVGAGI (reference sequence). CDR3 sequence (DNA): TGTGCCAGCAGACCCGACAGGGGAGGTTATGGCTACACCTTC. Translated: CASRPDRGGYGYTF.

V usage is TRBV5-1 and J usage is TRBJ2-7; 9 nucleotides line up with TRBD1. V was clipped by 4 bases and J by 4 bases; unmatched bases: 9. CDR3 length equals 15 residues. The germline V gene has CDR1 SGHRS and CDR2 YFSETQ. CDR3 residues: CASSPGQGGSYEQYF. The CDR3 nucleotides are TGCGCCAGCAGCCCGGGACAGGGAGGCTCGTACGAGCAGTACTTC.

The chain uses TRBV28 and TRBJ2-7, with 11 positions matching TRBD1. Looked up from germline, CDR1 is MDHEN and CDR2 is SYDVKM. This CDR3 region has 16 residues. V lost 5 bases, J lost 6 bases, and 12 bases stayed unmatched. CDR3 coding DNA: TGTGCCAGCAGTCCATACGGACAGGGGGCGCAAGGCGAGCAGTACGTC. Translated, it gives CASSPYGQGAQGEQYV.

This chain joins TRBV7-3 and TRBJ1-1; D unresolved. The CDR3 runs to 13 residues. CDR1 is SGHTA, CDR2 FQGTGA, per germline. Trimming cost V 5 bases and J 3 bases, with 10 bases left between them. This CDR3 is CASSRTGDTEAFF. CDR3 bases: TGTGCCAGCAGCCGAACGGGTGACACTGAAGCTTTCTTT.

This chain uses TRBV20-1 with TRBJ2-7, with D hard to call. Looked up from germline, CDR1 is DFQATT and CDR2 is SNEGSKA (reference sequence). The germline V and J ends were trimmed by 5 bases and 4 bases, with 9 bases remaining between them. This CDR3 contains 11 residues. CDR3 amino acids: CSAGTRYEQYV. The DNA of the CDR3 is TGCAGTGCTGGAACGAGGTACGAGCAGTACGTC.

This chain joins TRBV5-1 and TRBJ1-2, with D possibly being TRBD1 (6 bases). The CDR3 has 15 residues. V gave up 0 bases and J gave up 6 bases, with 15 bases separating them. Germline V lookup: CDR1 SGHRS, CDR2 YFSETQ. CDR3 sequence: CASSLGTGREDGYTF. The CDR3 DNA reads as TGCGCCAGCAGCTTGGGCACAGGGAGAGAGGATGGCTACACCTTC.

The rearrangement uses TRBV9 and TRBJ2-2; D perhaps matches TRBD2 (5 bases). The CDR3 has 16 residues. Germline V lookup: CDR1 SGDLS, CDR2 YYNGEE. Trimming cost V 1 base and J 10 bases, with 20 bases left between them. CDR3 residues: CASSVMGKEPGKELFF. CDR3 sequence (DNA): TGTGCCAGCAGCGTAATGGGAAAAGAGCCCGGGAAGGAGCTGTTTTTT.

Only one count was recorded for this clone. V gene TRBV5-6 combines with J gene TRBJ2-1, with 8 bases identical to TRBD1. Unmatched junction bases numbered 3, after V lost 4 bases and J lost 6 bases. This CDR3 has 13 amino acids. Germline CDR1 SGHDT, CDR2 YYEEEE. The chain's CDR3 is CASSRDRSNEQFF. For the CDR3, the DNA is TGTGCCAGCAGCAGGGACAGGAGCAATGAGCAGTTCTTC. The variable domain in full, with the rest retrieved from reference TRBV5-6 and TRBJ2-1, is DAGVTQSPTHLIKTRGQQVTLRCSPKSGHDTVSWYQQALGQGPQFIFQYYEEEERQRGNFPDRFSGHQFPNYSSELNVNALLLGDSALYLCASSRDRSNEQFFGPGTRLTVL.

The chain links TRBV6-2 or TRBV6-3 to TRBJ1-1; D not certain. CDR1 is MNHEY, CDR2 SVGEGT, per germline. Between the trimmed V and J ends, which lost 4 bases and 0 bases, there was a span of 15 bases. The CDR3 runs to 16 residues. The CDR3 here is CASSFQVHSMNTEAFF. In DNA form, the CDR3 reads TGTGCCAGCAGTTTCCAGGTTCATTCAATGAACACTGAAGCTTTCTTT.

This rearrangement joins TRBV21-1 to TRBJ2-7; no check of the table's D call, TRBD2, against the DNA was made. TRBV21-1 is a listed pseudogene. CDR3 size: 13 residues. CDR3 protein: CASSKVVYYEQYF. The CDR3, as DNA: TGTGCCAGCAGCAAAGTAGTATACTACGAGCAGTACTTC.

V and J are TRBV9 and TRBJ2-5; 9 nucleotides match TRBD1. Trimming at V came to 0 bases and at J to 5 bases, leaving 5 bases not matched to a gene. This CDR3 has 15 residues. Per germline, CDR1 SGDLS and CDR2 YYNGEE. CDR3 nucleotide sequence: TGTGCCAGCAGCGTAGCGACAGGGGGTTGGGAGACCCAGTACTTC. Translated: CASSVATGGWETQYF. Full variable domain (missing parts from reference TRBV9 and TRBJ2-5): DSGVTQTPKHLITATGQRVTLRCSPRSGDLSVYWYQQSLDQGLQFLIQYYNGEERAKGNILERFSAQQFPDLHSELNLSSLELGDSALYFCASSVATGGWETQYFGPGTRLLVL.

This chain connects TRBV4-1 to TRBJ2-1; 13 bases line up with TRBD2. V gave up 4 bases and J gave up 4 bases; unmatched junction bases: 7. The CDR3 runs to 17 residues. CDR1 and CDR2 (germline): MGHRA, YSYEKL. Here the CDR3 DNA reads TGCGCCAGCAGCCCCGGCGAGGGACTAGCGGGGTACAATGAGCAGTTCTTC. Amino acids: CASSPGEGLAGYNEQFF.

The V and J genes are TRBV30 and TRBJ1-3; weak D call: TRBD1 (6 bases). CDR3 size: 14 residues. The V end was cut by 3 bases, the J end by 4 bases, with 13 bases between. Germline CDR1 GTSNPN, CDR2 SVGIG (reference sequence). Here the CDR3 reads CAWRRTGFGNTIYF. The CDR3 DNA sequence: TGTGCCTGGAGACGCACAGGGTTCGGAAACACCATATATTTT.

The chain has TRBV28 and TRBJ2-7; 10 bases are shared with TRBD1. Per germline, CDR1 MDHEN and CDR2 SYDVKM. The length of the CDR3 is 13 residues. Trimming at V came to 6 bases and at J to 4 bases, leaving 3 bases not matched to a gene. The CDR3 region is CASSWTGGYEQYV. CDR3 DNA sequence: TGTGCCAGCAGCTGGACAGGGGGTTACGAGCAGTACGTC.

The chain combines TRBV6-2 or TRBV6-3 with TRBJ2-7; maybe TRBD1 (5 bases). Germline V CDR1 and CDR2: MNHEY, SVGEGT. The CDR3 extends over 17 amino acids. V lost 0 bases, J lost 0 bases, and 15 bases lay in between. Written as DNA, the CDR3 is TGTGCCAGCAGTTACTCGGAACGGGTACAGGCCTCCTACGAGCAGTACGTC. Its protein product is CASSYSERVQASYEQYV.

The CDR3: CASSPGTGDNQPQHF. The CDR3 DNA reads as TGTGCCAGCTCACCTGGGACAGGGGACAATCAGCCCCAGCATTTT. The chain links TRBV18 to TRBJ1-5; 10 positions agree with TRBD1. V gave up 3 bases and J gave up 3 bases; unmatched junction bases: 2. The length of the CDR3 is 15 residues. Germline V lookup: CDR1 KGHSH, CDR2 LQKENI.

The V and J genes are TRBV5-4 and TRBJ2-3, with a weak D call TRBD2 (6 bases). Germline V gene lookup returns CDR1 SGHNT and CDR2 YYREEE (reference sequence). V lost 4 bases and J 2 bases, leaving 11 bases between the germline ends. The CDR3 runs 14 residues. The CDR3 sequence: CASSRDLYTDTQYF. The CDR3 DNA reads TGTGCCAGCAGCCGGGACTTATACACAGATACGCAGTATTTT.

CDR3 in amino acids: CASSPQGFNQPQHF. In DNA, the CDR3 is TGTGCCAGCAGCCCCCAGGGTTTTAATCAGCCCCAGCATTTT. The chain joins TRBV7-2 to TRBJ1-5; tentative D call: TRBD1 (5 bases). CDR1 is SGHTA, CDR2 FQGNSA, per germline. Trimming stripped 5 bases from V and 4 bases from J, with 12 bases between. CDR3 length: 14 residues.

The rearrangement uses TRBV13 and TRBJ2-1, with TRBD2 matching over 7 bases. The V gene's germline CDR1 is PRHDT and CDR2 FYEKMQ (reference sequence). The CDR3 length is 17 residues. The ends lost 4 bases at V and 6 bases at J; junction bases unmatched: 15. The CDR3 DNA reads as TGTGCCAGCAGCTCCCCCCCACTAGCGCATTCGGGCAATGAGCAGTTCTTC. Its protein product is CASSSPPLAHSGNEQFF.

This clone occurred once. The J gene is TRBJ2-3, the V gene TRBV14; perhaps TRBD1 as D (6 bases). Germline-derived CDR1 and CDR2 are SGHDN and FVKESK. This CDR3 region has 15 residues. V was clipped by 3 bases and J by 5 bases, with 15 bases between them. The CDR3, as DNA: TGTGCCAGCAGCCAGGTGGGCAGGGGAGTAGATACGCAGTATTTT. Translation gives CASSQVGRGVDTQYF.

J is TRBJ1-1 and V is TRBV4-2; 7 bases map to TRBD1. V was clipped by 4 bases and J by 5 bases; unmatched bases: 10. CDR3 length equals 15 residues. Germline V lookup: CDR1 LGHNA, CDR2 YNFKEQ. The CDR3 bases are TGTGCCAGCAGCCTTTACGGACAGGTTACGACTGAAGCTTTCTTT. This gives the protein CASSLYGQVTTEAFF.

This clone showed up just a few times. The chain's CDR3 is CASSPSGNPYTQYF. Here the CDR3 DNA reads TGTGCCAGCAGTCCCAGCGGGAATCCATATACGCAGTATTTT. The rearrangement links TRBV6-2 or TRBV6-3 to TRBJ2-3; the match to TRBD2 covers 7 bases. CDR1 is MNHEY, CDR2 SVGEGT, per germline. The CDR3 is made up of 14 amino acids. Losses at the gene ends were 5 bases for V and 7 bases for J; bases not matched to a gene: 9.

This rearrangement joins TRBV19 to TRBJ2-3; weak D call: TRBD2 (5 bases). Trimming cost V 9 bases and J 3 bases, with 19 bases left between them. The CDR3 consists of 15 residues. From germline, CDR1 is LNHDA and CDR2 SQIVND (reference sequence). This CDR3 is CASRLTHPGTDTQYF. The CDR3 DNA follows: TGTGCCAGCCGCCTGACACATCCGGGAACAGATACGCAGTATTTT.

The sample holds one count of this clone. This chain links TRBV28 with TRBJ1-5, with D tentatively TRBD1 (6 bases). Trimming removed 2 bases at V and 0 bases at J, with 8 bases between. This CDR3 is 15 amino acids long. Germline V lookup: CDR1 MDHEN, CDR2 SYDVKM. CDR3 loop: CASSLNRDSNQPQHF. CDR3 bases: TGTGCCAGCAGTTTAAACAGGGATAGCAATCAGCCCCAGCATTTT. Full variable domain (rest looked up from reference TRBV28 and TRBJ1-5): DVKVTQSSRYLVKRTGEKVFLECVQDMDHENMFWYRQDPGLGLRLIYFSYDVKMKEKGDIPEGYSVSREKKERFSLILESASTNQTSMYLCASSLNRDSNQPQHFGDGTRLSIL.